This TCR beta chain derives from a study of blood T cell repertoires in COVID-19. Study overall: The samples span acute and convalescent COVID-19 from the United States, Italy and Spain. PBMCs, B-cell-depleted T cells, or T cells provided the cDNA or gDNA that made up the material.

This clone appeared a single time. As processed by the authors: Estimated nucleated cell counts came from reference gene primer amplification. Profiling relied on immunoSEQ multiplex PCR, and the TCRdb table lists in-frame clones only, not all of them. V, J and clone size derive from that table, while D and trimming were established from the DNA sequence. The repertoire has hundreds of thousands of clones, around 87% of them found once; the top ten carry roughly 4%. The CDR3 runs 13 residues. Deletions cut 3 bases from V and 4 bases from J, with 9 bases between. Germline V CDR1 and CDR2: KGHSH, LQKENI.

The chain combines TRBV18 with TRBJ1-1; D uncertain. The receptor's source is a woman in her fifties or sixties with active or convalescent COVID-19. The source material was peripheral blood. CDR3: CASSPVGSTEAFF. The CDR3 coding sequence is TGTGCCAGCTCACCCGTAGGGAGCACTGAAGCTTTCTTT.